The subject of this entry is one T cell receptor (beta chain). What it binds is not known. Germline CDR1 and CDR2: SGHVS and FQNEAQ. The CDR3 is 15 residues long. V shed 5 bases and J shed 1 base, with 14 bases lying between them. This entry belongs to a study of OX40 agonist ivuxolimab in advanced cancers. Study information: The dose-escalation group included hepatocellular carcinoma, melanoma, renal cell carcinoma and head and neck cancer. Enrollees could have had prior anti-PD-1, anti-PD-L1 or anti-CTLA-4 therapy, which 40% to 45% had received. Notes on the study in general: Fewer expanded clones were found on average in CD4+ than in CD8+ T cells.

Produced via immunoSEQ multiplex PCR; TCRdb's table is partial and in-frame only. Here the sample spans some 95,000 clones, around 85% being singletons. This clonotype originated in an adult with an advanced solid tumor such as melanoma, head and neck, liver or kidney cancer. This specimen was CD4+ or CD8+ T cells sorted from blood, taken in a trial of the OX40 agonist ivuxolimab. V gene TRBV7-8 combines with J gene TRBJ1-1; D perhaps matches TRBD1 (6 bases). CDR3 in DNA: TGTGCCAGCAGCCCAAGGGGACAAAAGAACACTGAAGCTTTCTTT. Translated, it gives CASSPRGQKNTEAFF.